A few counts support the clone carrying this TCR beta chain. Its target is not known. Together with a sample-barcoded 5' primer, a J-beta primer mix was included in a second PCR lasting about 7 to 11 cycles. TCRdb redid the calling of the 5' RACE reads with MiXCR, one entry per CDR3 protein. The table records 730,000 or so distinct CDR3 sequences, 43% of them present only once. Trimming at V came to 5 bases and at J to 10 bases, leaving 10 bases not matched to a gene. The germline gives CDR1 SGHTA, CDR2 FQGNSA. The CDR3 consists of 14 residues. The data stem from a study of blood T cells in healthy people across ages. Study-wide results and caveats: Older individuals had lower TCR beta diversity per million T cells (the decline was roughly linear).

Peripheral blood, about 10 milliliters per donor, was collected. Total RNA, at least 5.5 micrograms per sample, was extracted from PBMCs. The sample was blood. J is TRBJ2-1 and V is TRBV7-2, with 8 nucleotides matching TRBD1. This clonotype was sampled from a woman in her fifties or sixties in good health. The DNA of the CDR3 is TGTGCCAGCAGCCTCCTGAGGCCAGGGGGCGAGCAGTTCTTC. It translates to CASSLLRPGGEQFF. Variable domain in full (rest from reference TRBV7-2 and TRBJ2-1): GAGVSQSPSNKVTEKGKDVELRCDPISGHTALYWYRQSLGQGLEFLIYFQGNSAPDKSGLPSDRFSAERTGGSVSTLTIQRTQQEDSAVYLCASSLLRPGGEQFFGPGTRLTVL.